Shown below are 26 T cell receptor beta chains from a single sample sequenced in a study of blood T cell repertoires in COVID-19. The table came from immunoSEQ multiplex PCR; TCRdb's copy has only in-frame clones and leaves some out. The sample shows about 120,000 clones, approximately 87% of them seen only once. The specimen was peripheral blood. The source of these receptors is a woman aged 65 to 85 with acute or convalescent COVID-19.

The chain uses TRBV18 and TRBJ1-6, with D possibly TRBD1 on 5 matching bases. This CDR3 spans 15 amino acids. Germline assignment: CDR1 KGHSH and CDR2 LQKENI. Trimming removed 3 bases from V and 7 bases from J, with 13 bases in between. CDR3 sequence (DNA): TGTGCCAGCTCACCTGATGGGCAGGGAAATTCACCCCTCCACTTT. Translating it yields CASSPDGQGNSPLHF.

The chain couples TRBV7-2 to TRBJ1-1; the D gene is possibly TRBD1 (5 bases). V lost 2 bases, J lost 1 base, and 8 bases lay in between. The V gene's germline CDR1 is SGHTA and CDR2 FQGNSA. The CDR3 is made up of 14 amino acids. In nucleotides, the CDR3 is TGTGCCAGCAGCTTAAGTGGGGCGAACACTGAAGCTTTCTTT. Its protein is CASSLSGANTEAFF. The full variable domain, in which reference TRBV7-2 and TRBJ1-1 provide the parts outside the CDR3, is GAGVSQSPSNKVTEKGKDVELRCDPISGHTALYWYRQSLGQGLEFLIYFQGNSAPDKSGLPSDRFSAERTGGSVSTLTIQRTQQEDSAVYLCASSLSGANTEAFFGQGTRLTVV.

The chain recombines TRBV28 with TRBJ1-6; the D is unclear. The CDR3 is 16 residues long. Trimming removed 6 bases at V and 0 bases at J, with 12 bases between. Per the germline V gene, CDR1 is MDHEN and CDR2 is SYDVKM. The CDR3 sequence is CASRGGPGSYNSPLHF. CDR3 DNA: TGTGCCAGCAGGGGCGGGCCAGGCTCCTATAATTCACCCCTCCACTTT.

V is TRBV5-1 and J is TRBJ2-3, with D maybe TRBD2 (6 bases). Germline values: CDR1 SGHRS, CDR2 YFSETQ. CDR3 size: 15 residues. V gave up 5 bases and J gave up 2 bases, with 15 bases separating them. CDR3 amino acids: CASRVTGVVTDTQYF. CDR3 in DNA: TGCGCCAGCAGGGTTACGGGGGTGGTCACAGATACGCAGTATTTT.

The V gene is TRBV7-3, the J gene TRBJ2-4; possibly TRBD1 for D (6 bases). Germline values: CDR1 SGHTA, CDR2 FQGTGA. The CDR3 has 17 residues. V lost 0 bases, J lost 2 bases, and 14 bases lay in between. Here the CDR3 DNA reads TGTGCCAGCAGCTTAACCGGGGACACCCACACCAAAAACATTCAGTACTTC. As protein: CASSLTGDTHTKNIQYF.

V gene TRBV19 combines with J gene TRBJ2-1; TRBD1 agrees at 11 bases. CDR3 length: 14 residues. CDR1 and CDR2 from the germline V gene are LNHDA and SQIVND (reference sequence). J gave up 5 bases and V 6 bases, and 3 bases lay outside the gene matches. The CDR3 nucleotides read TGTGCCAGTAGGGGACAGGGGGAACACAATGAGCAGTTCTTC. Amino acid sequence: CASRGQGEHNEQFF.

The CDR3 here is CASSHRREGGSPGELFF. The CDR3, as DNA: TGCGCCAGCAGCCATCGCCGCGAAGGGGGCTCCCCCGGGGAGCTGTTTTTT. The genes are TRBV4-1 and TRBJ2-2, with 7 bases lining up with TRBD1. Unmatched junction bases numbered 13, after V lost 3 bases and J lost 6 bases. The CDR3 runs to 17 residues. In germline, CDR1 is MGHRA, CDR2 YSYEKL.

The CDR3 here is CASSWGQGDGYTF. CDR3 DNA sequence: TGTGCCAGCAGTTGGGGACAGGGCGACGGCTACACCTTC. The chain recombines TRBV12-3 or TRBV12-4 with TRBJ1-2; TRBD1 agrees at 9 bases. The V gene end was trimmed by 4 bases and the J gene end by 8 bases; junction bases not matched to a gene: 5. This CDR3 is 13 amino acids long.

This clone was seen a single time. This rearrangement joins TRBV12-3 or TRBV12-4 to TRBJ1-4; 9 bases line up with TRBD1. V shed 6 bases, J shed 7 bases, and the junction held 0 bases outside the gene matches. This CDR3 contains 12 residues. The CDR3 sequence is CASRQGAEKLFF. CDR3 coding DNA: TGTGCCAGCAGACAGGGGGCTGAAAAACTGTTTTTT.

As DNA, the CDR3 is TGCAGTGCTCCCTCGGAAAACATTCAGTACTTC. Translating gives CSAPSENIQYF. The rearrangement uses TRBV20-1 and TRBJ2-4; D is ambiguous. Germline V gene data show CDR1 as DFQATT and CDR2 as SNEGSKA (reference sequence). CDR3 length: 11 residues. V lost 5 bases and J lost 5, with 7 bases in between.

This chain connects TRBV10-2 to TRBJ2-2; 11 bases agree with TRBD1. J lost 5 bases, V lost 6 bases, and 5 bases had no gene match. This CDR3 has 15 residues. CDR1 is WSHSY, CDR2 SAAADI, per germline. The CDR3 DNA reads as TGCGCCAGCAGAGCCGGACAGGGGGCGACCGGGGAGCTGTTTTTT. This translates into CASRAGQGATGELFF.

CDR3 in DNA: TGTGCCAGCAGCCTACGGGACAGGGAAGGTGGCTACACCTTC. This translates into CASSLRDREGGYTF. V and J are TRBV5-8 and TRBJ1-2; 9 bases align to TRBD1. Trimming cost V 4 bases and J 7 bases; bases outside gene matches: 8. Germline V gene sequence: CDR1 SGHTS, CDR2 YDEGEE. This CDR3 is built from 14 residues.

The gene calls are TRBV6-5 and TRBJ1-1; D possibly corresponds to TRBD1 (6 bases). Between the trimmed V and J ends, which lost 6 bases and 4 bases, there was a span of 15 bases. This CDR3 region has 14 residues. Germline CDR1 is MNHEY and CDR2 is SVGAGI. The CDR3 DNA sequence: TGTGCCAGCAGGCTACAGGGCTCGAGCACTGAAGCTTTCTTT. Translating gives CASRLQGSSTEAFF.

The rearrangement joins TRBV12-5 to TRBJ1-5; TRBD1 matches 7 bases. After removal of 3 bases from V and 2 bases from J, the junction contained 1 base not matched to a gene. The CDR3 sequence is 14 residues long. From germline, CDR1 is LGHNT and CDR2 FRNRAP. This chain's CDR3 is CASGFGQGNQPQHF. CDR3 coding DNA: TGTGCTAGTGGTTTCGGACAGGGCAATCAGCCCCAGCATTTT.

Details on this clone: One end of the junction is discordant with germline, which a read error may explain. This chain uses TRBV14 with TRBJ2-7; tentatively, D is TRBD1 (7 bases). CDR1 is SGHDN, CDR2 FVKESK, per germline. The CDR3 contains 14 residues. The CDR3 here is CASNQGRGVVGLYF. The DNA for the CDR3 is TGTGCCAGCAACCAAGGCAGGGGGGTAGTTGGTCTGTACTTC.

This clone was detected a few times. The genes are TRBV29-1 and TRBJ2-7; 7 bases fit TRBD1. After removal of 0 bases from V and 0 bases from J, the junction contained 5 bases not matched to a gene. Germline loops: CDR1 SQVTM, CDR2 ANQGSEA. This CDR3 comprises 15 residues. The CDR3 spells CSVEEDRDSSYEQYF. The DNA of the CDR3 is TGCAGCGTTGAAGAAGATCGGGACAGCTCCTACGAGCAGTACTTC.

The chain employs TRBV10-2 and TRBJ2-2; 15 bases align to TRBD2. V trimming: 7 bases; J trimming: 6 bases; junction bases outside the gene matches: 3. Looked up from germline, CDR1 is WSHSY and CDR2 is SAAADI. The CDR3 sequence is 15 residues long. DNA of the CDR3: TGCGCCAGCACAGGACTAGCGGGGGGGTCCGGGGAGCTGTTTTTT. Translation gives CASTGLAGGSGELFF.

This sequence joins TRBV15 and TRBJ1-1, with D perhaps TRBD1 (6 bases). Trimming stripped 1 base from V and 5 bases from J, with 11 bases between. Germline assignment: CDR1 LNHNV and CDR2 YYDKDF (reference sequence). The CDR3 runs 14 residues. CDR3 DNA sequence: TGTGCCACCAGCAGAGGCAGGGGAGGGACTGAAGCTTTCTTT. It encodes CATSRGRGGTEAFF.

This chain uses TRBV30 with TRBJ1-5; maybe TRBD1 (5 bases). The V and J ends lost 1 base and 6 bases respectively, with 10 bases between them. Looked up from germline, CDR1 is GTSNPN and CDR2 is SVGIG (reference sequence). This CDR3 contains 13 residues. The CDR3 here is CAWSGQGAQPQHF. In DNA, the CDR3 is TGTGCCTGGAGTGGGCAGGGTGCTCAGCCCCAGCATTTT.

This sequence joins TRBV10-2 and TRBJ1-6; D remains unclear. The CDR3 sequence is 19 residues long. Trimming removed 2 bases at V and 1 base at J, with 18 bases between. Germline V lookup: CDR1 WSHSY, CDR2 SAAADI. The CDR3 here is CASSERRGVTTSYNSPLHF. The CDR3 bases are TGCGCCAGCAGTGAGCGGCGGGGAGTCACCACATCCTATAATTCACCCCTCCACTTT.

This sequence joins TRBV29-1 and TRBJ2-6, with no clear D. The germline V and J ends were trimmed by 6 bases and 0 bases, with 6 bases remaining between them. The germline CDR1 and CDR2 sequences are SQVTM and ANQGSEA. The CDR3 is made up of 13 amino acids. The DNA of the CDR3 is TGCAGCGTGAGAGACTCTGGGGCCAACGTCCTGACTTTC. Amino acid sequence: CSVRDSGANVLTF. Full variable domain (outside the CDR3, taken from reference TRBV29-1 and TRBJ2-6): SAVISQKPSRDICQRGTSLTIQCQVDSQVTMMFWYRQQPGQSLTLIATANQGSEATYESGFVIDKFPISRPNLTFSTLTVSNMSPEDSSIYLCSVRDSGANVLTFGAGSRLTVL.

This clone was seen only a few times. V gene TRBV11-2 combines with J gene TRBJ2-4; D gene ambiguous. V was trimmed by 6 bases and J by 0 bases, leaving 9 bases between them. Germline V gene lookup returns CDR1 SGHAT and CDR2 FQNNGV. The CDR3 runs to 14 residues. CDR3: CASSPERAKNIQYF. As DNA, the CDR3 is TGTGCCAGCAGTCCCGAGAGAGCCAAAAACATTCAGTACTTC.

The chain recombines TRBV5-1 with TRBJ2-3; the D gene is possibly TRBD1 (5 bases). This CDR3 comprises 14 residues. V was shortened by 2 bases and J by 1 base, with 8 bases between the two germline ends. Germline lookup yields CDR1 SGHRS and CDR2 YFSETQ. This CDR3 is CASSFVGRTDTQYF. In DNA, the CDR3 is TGCGCCAGCAGCTTCGTGGGGCGCACAGATACGCAGTATTTT.

The V and J genes are TRBV11-3 and TRBJ2-5; 8 bases are shared with TRBD2. This CDR3 has 15 amino acids. Germline V gives CDR1 SGHNT, CDR2 YENEEA. Trimming took 4 bases from V and 5 from J; bases not matched to a gene: 9. CDR3 coding DNA: TGTGCCAGCAGCTCCTCGGGGGGGGCCGGGGAGACCCAGTACTTC. Protein: CASSSSGGAGETQYF.

This clone was observed a handful of times. The gene calls are TRBV30 and TRBJ2-2, with 8 bases fitting TRBD2. This CDR3 has 13 residues. Germline values: CDR1 GTSNPN, CDR2 SVGIG (reference sequence). DNA of the CDR3: TGTGCATGGGGACTAGCGAACACCGGGGAGCTGTTTTTT. Translating it yields CAWGLANTGELFF.

This chain uses TRBV18 with TRBJ1-1; D unresolved. The V gene lost 4 bases and the J gene lost 5 bases, with 17 bases spanning the gap. The CDR3 consists of 15 residues. CDR1 KGHSH and CDR2 LQKENI come from the germline V gene. CDR3 sequence reads: CASSHSGPPDTEAFF. CDR3 DNA: TGTGCCAGCTCACATAGCGGACCCCCGGATACTGAAGCTTTCTTT.